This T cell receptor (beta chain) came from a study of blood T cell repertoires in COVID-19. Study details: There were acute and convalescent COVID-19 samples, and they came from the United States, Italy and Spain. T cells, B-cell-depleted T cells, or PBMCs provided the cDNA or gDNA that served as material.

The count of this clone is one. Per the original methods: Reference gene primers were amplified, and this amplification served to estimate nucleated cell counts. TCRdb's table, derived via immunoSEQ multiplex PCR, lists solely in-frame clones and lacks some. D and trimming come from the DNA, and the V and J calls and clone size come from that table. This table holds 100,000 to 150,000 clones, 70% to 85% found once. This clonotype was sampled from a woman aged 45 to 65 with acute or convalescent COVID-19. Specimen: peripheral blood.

This CDR3 reads CASSFVSIQYF. The CDR3 region has the DNA TGTGCCAGCAGCTTCGTGAGCATTCAGTACTTC. This chain connects TRBV7-6 to TRBJ2-4, with D unresolved. This CDR3 contains 11 residues. The V and J ends lost 3 bases and 9 bases respectively, with 6 bases between them. Germline V lookup: CDR1 SGHVS, CDR2 FNYEAQ.